This entry describes one T cell receptor (beta chain). What it binds is not known. TCRdb analysed the 5' RACE reads with MiXCR anew, one entry per CDR3 protein. The sample has about 890,000 distinct CDR3 sequences, more than 9% seen once; the top ten hold about 1.5%. The record originates from a study of identical twins. Overall study findings and caveats: Diverse VJ usage suggested most zero-insertion clonotypes were not invariant T cells.

V was clipped by 0 bases and J by 3 bases; unmatched bases: 10. CDR3 length: 16 amino acids. Per germline, CDR1 DFQATT and CDR2 SNEGSKA (reference sequence). This sample also appeared in a second study, on yellow fever vaccine responses in identical twins.

Sequencing input: PBMCs. This TCR was recovered from a woman aged 18-29 years in good health. The rearrangement uses TRBV20-1 and TRBJ2-5, with 7 bases fitting TRBD2. The CDR3 spells CSAREGWASGKETQYF. CDR3 nucleotide sequence: TGCAGTGCTAGAGAGGGGTGGGCTAGCGGCAAAGAGACCCAGTACTTC.